A single sample is the source of the 8 T cell receptor beta chains below, sequenced in a study of identical twins. TCRdb processed the 5' RACE reads anew with MiXCR; each CDR3 protein has one entry. The sample records hundreds of thousands of distinct CDR3 sequences, around 20% being singletons. The same specimen was also included in a second study, on T cells expressing NK-cell markers.

Material: PBMCs. These receptors were obtained from a woman aged 18-35 years in good health.

The J gene is TRBJ2-5, the V gene TRBV20-1; TRBD2 might be the D (6 bases). The V gene lost 1 base and the J gene lost 2 bases, with 8 bases spanning the gap. Germline V gives CDR1 DFQATT, CDR2 SNEGSKA (reference sequence). The CDR3 has 13 residues. CDR3 sequence: CSARGTTQETQYF. CDR3 DNA: TGCAGTGCTAGAGGGACTACTCAAGAGACCCAGTACTTC.

The rearrangement joins TRBV20-1 to TRBJ2-3, with D possibly being TRBD2 (5 bases). Trimming shortened V by 6 bases and J by 0 bases, and 19 bases separated the two germline ends. CDR3 length equals 16 residues. Looked up from germline, CDR1 is DFQATT and CDR2 is SNEGSKA (reference sequence). The CDR3 spells CSAPPLATGSTDTQYF. In nucleotides, the CDR3 is TGCAGTGCCCCACCTCTAGCAACGGGGAGCACAGATACGCAGTATTTT.

This rearrangement joins TRBV9 to TRBJ1-5; D gene unclear. V was pared by 0 bases and J by 2 bases, with 9 bases between. The CDR3 loop spans 15 amino acids. Germline-derived CDR1 and CDR2 are SGDLS and YYNGEE. The CDR3 DNA reads TGTGCCAGCAGCGTAGAAGGGATGGGCAATCAGCCCCAGCATTTT. This codes for CASSVEGMGNQPQHF.

This chain links TRBV7-9 with TRBJ2-3, with D perhaps TRBD1 (8 bases). In germline, CDR1 is SEHNR, CDR2 FQNEAQ (reference sequence). The CDR3 totals 15 residues. With 5 bases removed from V and 7 bases from J, the gap between germline ends came to 19 bases. The CDR3 DNA sequence: TGTGCCAGCAGCCAATTAGGACAGGGAGGGAATACGCAGTATTTT. As protein: CASSQLGQGGNTQYF.

The chain joins TRBV6-2 or TRBV6-3 to TRBJ2-4; maybe TRBD2 (6 bases). V was trimmed by 2 bases and J by 5 bases, leaving 10 bases between them. Germline assignment: CDR1 MNHEY and CDR2 SVGEGT. CDR3 length: 14 amino acids. CDR3 protein: CASSYDGTENIQYF. The CDR3 coding sequence is TGTGCCAGCAGTTACGACGGGACTGAAAACATTCAGTACTTC.

This clonotype has only a few counts. This chain joins TRBV5-1 and TRBJ2-1; D not certain. The CDR3 sequence is 13 residues long. CDR1 SGHRS and CDR2 YFSETQ come from the germline V gene. Trimming stripped 1 base from V and 5 bases from J, with 7 bases between. The CDR3: CASSLQPNNEQFF. For the CDR3, the DNA is TGCGCCAGCAGCTTGCAACCGAACAATGAGCAGTTCTTC.

This clonotype has only a few counts. This chain connects TRBV6-1 to TRBJ1-1, with unresolved D. The CDR3 totals 15 residues. The V end lost 8 bases, the J end lost 4 bases, and 20 bases lay between the germline ends. Per germline, CDR1 MNHNS and CDR2 SASEGT. CDR3 region: CASGKEPLKATEAFF. In DNA form, the CDR3 reads TGTGCCAGCGGGAAGGAGCCCCTTAAAGCCACTGAAGCTTTCTTT.

The chain is built from TRBV9 and TRBJ2-7; D possibly matches TRBD1 or TRBD2 (5 bases each). Deletions cut 4 bases from V and 3 bases from J, with 20 bases between. Per germline, CDR1 SGDLS and CDR2 YYNGEE. The CDR3 has 16 amino acids. The CDR3 reads CASSPHRRDDFYEQYF. The CDR3 DNA reads as TGTGCCAGCAGCCCCCACCGCCGGGACGACTTCTACGAGCAGTACTTC. Drawing the rest from reference TRBV9 and TRBJ2-7, the complete variable domain is DSGVTQTPKHLITATGQRVTLRCSPRSGDLSVYWYQQSLDQGLQFLIQYYNGEERAKGNILERFSAQQFPDLHSELNLSSLELGDSALYFCASSPHRRDDFYEQYFGPGTRLTVT.